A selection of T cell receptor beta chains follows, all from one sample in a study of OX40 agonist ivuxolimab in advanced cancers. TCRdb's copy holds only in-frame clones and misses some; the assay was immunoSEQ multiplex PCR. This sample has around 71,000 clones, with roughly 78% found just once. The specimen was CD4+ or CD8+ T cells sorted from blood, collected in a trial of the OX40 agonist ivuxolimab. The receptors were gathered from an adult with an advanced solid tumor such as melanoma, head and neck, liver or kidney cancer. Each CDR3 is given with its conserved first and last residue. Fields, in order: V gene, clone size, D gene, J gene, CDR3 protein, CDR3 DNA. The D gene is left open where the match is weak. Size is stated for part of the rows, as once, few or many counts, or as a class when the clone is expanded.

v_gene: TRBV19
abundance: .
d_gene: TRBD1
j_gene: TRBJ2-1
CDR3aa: CASSPGQGYLNEQFF
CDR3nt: TGTGCCAGTAGTCCGGGACAGGGTTATCTCAATGAGCAGTTCTTC

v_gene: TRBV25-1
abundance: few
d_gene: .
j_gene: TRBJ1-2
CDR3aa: CASSPGQGVRGYTF
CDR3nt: TGTGCCAGCAGTCCGGGGCAGGGAGTTCGTGGCTACACCTTC

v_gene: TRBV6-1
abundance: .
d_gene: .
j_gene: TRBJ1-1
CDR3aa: CASSEVGGRVTEAFF
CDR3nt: TGTGCCAGCAGTGAAGTGGGGGGGAGGGTCACTGAAGCTTTCTTT

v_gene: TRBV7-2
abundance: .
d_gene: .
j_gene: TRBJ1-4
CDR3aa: CASSLGSATNEKLFF
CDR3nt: TGTGCCAGCAGCTTAGGGAGTGCAACTAATGAAAAACTGTTTTTT

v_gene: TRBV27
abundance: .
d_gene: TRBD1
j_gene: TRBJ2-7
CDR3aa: CASTKQGRAYEQYF
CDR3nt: TGTGCCAGCACTAAACAGGGGCGAGCCTACGAGCAGTACTTC

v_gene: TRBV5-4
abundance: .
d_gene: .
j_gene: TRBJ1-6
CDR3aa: CASIPWWDSPLHF
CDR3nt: TGTGCCAGCATCCCTTGGTGGGATTCACCCCTCCACTTT

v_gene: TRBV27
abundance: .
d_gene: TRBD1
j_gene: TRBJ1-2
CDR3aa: CASTTGGGRGYTF
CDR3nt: TGTGCCAGCACCACAGGAGGGGGCAGGGGCTACACCTTC

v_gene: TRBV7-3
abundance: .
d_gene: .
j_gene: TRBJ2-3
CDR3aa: CASSLRGGRTDTQYF
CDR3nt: TGTGCCAGCAGCTTAAGAGGGGGGCGCACAGATACGCAGTATTTT

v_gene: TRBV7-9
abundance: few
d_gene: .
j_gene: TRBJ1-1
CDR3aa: CASSLGAHNTEAFF
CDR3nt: TGTGCCAGCAGCCTCGGGGCTCACAACACTGAAGCTTTCTTT

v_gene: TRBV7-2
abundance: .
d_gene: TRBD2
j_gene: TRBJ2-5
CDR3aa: CASSLSGGSRETQYF
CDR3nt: TGTGCCAGCAGCCTTAGCGGGGGCTCCAGAGAGACCCAGTACTTC

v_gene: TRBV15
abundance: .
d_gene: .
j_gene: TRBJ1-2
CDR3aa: CATSRGGYGYTF
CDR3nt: TGTGCCACCAGCAGGGGGGGGTATGGCTACACCTTC

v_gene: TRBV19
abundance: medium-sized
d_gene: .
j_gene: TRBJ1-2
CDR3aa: CASSIVRQGNYGYTF
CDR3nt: TGTGCCAGTAGTATAGTGCGGCAGGGGAACTATGGCTACACCTTC

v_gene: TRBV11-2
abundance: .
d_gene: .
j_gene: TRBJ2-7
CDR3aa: CASSPREGGRYEQYF
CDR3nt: TGTGCCAGCAGCCCTAGAGAGGGGGGTCGCTACGAGCAGTACTTC

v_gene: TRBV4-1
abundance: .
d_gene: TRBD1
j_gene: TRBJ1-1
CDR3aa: CASSFGQGAFSTEAFF
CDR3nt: TGCGCCAGCAGTTTCGGACAGGGGGCATTCAGCACTGAAGCTTTCTTT

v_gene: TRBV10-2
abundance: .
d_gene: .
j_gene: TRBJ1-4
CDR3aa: CASSVRGPGEKLFF
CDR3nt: TGCGCCAGCAGTGTCCGGGGGCCTGGTGAAAAACTGTTTTTT

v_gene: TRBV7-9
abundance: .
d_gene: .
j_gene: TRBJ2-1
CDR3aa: CASTVWVGGNEQFF
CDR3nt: TGTGCCAGCACGGTTTGGGTCGGAGGCAATGAGCAGTTCTTC

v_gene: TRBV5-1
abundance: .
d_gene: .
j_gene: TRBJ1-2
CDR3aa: CASSLGAGNYGYTF
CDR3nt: TGCGCCAGCAGCTTGGGTGCGGGAAACTATGGCTACACCTTC

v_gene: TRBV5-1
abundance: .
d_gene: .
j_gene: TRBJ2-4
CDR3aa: CASSLEVGGTQGNIQYF
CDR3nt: TGCGCCAGCAGCTTGGAGGTAGGCGGGACCCAGGGAAACATTCAGTACTTC

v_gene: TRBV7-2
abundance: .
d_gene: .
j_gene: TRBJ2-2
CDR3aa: CASSLEGHLWANTGELFF
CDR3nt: TGTGCCAGCAGCTTAGAGGGCCACCTTTGGGCCAACACCGGGGAGCTGTTTTTT

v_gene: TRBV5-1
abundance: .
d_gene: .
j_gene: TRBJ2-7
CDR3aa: CASSYSQGNAGSEQYF
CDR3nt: TGCGCCAGCAGCTATTCGCAGGGGAATGCTGGTAGCGAGCAGTACTTC

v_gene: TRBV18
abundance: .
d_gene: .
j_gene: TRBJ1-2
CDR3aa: CASSPSVYGYTF
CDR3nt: TGTGCCAGCTCACCATCGGTGTATGGCTACACCTTC

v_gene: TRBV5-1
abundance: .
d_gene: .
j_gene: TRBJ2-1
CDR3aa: CASSLGRENTGFEQFF
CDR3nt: TGCGCCAGCAGCTTGGGACGCGAAAATACAGGATTTGAGCAGTTCTTC

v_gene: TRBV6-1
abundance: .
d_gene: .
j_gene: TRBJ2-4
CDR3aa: CASSPQVYIQYF
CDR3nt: TGTGCCAGCAGTCCCCAAGTATACATTCAGTACTTC

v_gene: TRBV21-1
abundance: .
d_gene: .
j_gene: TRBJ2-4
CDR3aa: CASSARTSGRMLNIQYF
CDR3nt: TGTGCCAGCAGCGCACGGACTAGCGGGAGGATGTTAAACATTCAGTACTTC

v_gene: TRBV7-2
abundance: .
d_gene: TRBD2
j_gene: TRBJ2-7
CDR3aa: CASSLRAGAYEQYF
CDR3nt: TGTGCCAGCAGCTTACGGGCGGGAGCCTACGAGCAGTACTTC

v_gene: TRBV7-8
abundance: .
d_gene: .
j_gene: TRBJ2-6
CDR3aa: CASSLGRLGVKGANVLTF
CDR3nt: TGTGCCAGCAGCTTAGGGAGGCTTGGGGTCAAAGGGGCCAACGTCCTGACTTTC

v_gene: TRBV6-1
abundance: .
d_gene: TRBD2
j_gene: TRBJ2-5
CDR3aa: CASSELSAGEWETQYF
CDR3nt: TGTGCCAGCAGTGAGCTATCAGCGGGGGAGTGGGAGACCCAGTACTTC

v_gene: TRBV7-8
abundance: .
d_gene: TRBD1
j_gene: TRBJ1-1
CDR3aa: CASSLSTGARTEAFF
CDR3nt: TGTGCCAGCAGCTTATCGACAGGGGCGAGGACTGAAGCTTTCTTT

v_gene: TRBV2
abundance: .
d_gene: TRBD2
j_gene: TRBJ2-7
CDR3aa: CASSSPQLAGGGHEQYF
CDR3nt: TGTGCCAGCAGCTCCCCCCAGCTAGCGGGGGGCGGCCACGAGCAGTACTTC

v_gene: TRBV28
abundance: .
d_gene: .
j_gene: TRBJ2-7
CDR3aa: CASSLSQGYEQYF
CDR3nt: TGTGCCAGCAGTTTGTCTCAGGGATACGAGCAGTACTTC

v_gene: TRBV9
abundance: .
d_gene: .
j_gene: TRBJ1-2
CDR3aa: CASSATPWGRGDYGYTF
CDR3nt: TGTGCCAGCAGCGCCACTCCTTGGGGGAGAGGAGACTATGGCTACACCTTC

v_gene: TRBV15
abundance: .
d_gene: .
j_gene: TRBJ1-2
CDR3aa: CATSRERDNYGYTF
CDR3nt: TGTGCCACCAGCAGAGAACGTGACAACTATGGCTACACCTTC

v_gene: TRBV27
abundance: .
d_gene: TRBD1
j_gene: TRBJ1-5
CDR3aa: CASRKTGGGGQPQHF
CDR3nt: TGTGCCAGCAGAAAAACAGGGGGCGGGGGTCAGCCCCAGCATTTT

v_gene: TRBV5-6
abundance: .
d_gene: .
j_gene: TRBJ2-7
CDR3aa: CASSLRDEQYF
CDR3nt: TGTGCCAGCAGCTTGCGGGACGAGCAGTACTTC

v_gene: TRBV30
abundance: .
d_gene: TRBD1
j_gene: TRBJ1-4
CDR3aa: CAWSVGTGGANEKLFF
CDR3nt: TGTGCCTGGAGTGTAGGGACAGGGGGGGCTAATGAAAAACTGTTTTTT

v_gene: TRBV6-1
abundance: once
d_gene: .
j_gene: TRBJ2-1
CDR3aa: CASSEGLNPAGYNEQFF
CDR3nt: TGTGCCAGCAGTGAAGGATTGAACCCGGCGGGCTACAATGAGCAGTTCTTC

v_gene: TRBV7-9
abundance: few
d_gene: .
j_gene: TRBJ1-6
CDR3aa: CASSVGISPLHF
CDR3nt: TGTGCCAGCAGCGTAGGGATTTCACCCCTCCACTTT

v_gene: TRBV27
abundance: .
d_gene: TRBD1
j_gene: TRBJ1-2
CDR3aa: CASSSGQGTFYGYTF
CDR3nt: TGTGCCAGCAGTTCCGGACAGGGAACTTTCTATGGCTACACCTTC

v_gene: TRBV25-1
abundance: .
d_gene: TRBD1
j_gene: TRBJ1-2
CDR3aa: CASSRTSPGQLQGYTF
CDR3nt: TGTGCCAGCAGTCGAACCTCACCGGGACAGCTTCAGGGCTACACCTTC

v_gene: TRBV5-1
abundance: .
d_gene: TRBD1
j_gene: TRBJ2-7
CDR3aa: CASSPQTGGTYEQYF
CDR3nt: TGCGCCAGCAGCCCCCAGACAGGGGGAACCTACGAGCAGTACTTC

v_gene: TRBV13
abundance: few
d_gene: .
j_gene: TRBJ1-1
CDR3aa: CASSSRGGIWAEAFF
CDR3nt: TGTGCCAGCAGCAGCCGTGGGGGTATTTGGGCTGAAGCTTTCTTT

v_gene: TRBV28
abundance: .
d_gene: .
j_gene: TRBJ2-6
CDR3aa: CASSEPAWANVLTF
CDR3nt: TGTGCCAGCTCCGAACCCGCCTGGGCCAACGTCCTGACTTTC

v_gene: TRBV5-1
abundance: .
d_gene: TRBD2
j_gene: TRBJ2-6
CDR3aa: CASSLSTGGSGANVLTF
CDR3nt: TGCGCCAGCAGCTTGTCAACGGGGGGCTCTGGGGCCAACGTCCTGACTTTC

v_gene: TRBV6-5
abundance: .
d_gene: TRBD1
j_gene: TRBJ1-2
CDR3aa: CASSWTGTPNYGYTF
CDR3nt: TGTGCCAGCAGTTGGACAGGTACACCTAACTATGGCTACACCTTC

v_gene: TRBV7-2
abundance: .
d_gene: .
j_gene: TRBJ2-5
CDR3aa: CASSFARASAETQYF
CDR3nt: TGTGCCAGCAGCTTCGCCCGGGCCTCGGCGGAGACCCAGTACTTC

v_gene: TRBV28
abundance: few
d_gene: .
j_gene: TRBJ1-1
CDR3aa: CASSYRLNTEAFF
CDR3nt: TGTGCCAGCAGTTACAGATTGAACACTGAAGCTTTCTTT

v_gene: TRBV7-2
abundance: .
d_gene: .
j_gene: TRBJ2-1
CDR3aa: CASSGGPFNNEQFF
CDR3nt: TGTGCCAGCAGCGGGGGCCCGTTCAACAATGAGCAGTTCTTC

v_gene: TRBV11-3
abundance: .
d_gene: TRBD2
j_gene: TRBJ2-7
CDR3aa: CASSHDSGAYEQYF
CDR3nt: TGTGCCAGCAGCCACGATAGCGGGGCCTACGAGCAGTACTTC

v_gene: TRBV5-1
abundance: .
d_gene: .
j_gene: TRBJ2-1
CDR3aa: CASSLDNEQFF
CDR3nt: TGCGCCAGCAGCTTGGACAATGAGCAGTTCTTC

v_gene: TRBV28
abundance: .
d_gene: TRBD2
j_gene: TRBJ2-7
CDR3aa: CASSSQAGGLYEQYF
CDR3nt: TGTGCCAGCAGTTCCCAAGCGGGAGGGCTCTACGAGCAGTACTTC

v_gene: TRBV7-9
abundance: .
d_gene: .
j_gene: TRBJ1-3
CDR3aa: CASSLNTAYLGNTIYF
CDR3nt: TGTGCCAGCAGCTTAAATACAGCCTACCTAGGAAACACCATATATTTT

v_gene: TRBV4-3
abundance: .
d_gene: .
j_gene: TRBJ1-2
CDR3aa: CASSQDLGQINGYTF
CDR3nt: TGCGCCAGCAGCCAAGATTTAGGACAGATTAATGGCTACACCTTC

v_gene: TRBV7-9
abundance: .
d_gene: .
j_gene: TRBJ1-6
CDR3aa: CASSPSSNNSPLHF
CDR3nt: TGTGCCAGCAGCCCCTCCTCGAACAATTCACCCCTCCACTTT

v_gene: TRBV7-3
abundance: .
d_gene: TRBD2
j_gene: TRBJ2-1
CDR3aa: CASSLAGVSAYNEQFF
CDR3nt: TGTGCCAGCAGCTTAGCGGGAGTGTCCGCCTACAATGAGCAGTTCTTC

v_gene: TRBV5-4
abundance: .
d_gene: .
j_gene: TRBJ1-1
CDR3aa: CASSQGKGMDTEAFF
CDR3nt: TGTGCCAGCAGCCAAGGTAAAGGGATGGACACTGAAGCTTTCTTT